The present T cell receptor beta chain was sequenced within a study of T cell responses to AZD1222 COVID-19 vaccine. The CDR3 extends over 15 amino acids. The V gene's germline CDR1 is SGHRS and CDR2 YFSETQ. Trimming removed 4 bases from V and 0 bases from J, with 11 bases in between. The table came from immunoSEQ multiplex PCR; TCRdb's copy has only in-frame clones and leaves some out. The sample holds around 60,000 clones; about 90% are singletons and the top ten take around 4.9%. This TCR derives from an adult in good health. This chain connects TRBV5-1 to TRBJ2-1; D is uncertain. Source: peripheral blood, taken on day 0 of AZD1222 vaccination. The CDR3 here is CASSPDILSYNEQFF. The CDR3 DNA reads TGCGCCAGCAGCCCGGATATACTCTCCTACAATGAGCAGTTCTTC.